A selection of T cell receptor beta chains follows, all from one sample in a study of T cell responses to AZD1222 COVID-19 vaccine. Method: immunoSEQ multiplex PCR; TCRdb's copy keeps in-frame clones and lacks some. The sample gives about 140,000 clones, nearly 95% of which show up once; 3.5% to 4.5% is in the top ten. The sequencing used peripheral blood, collected 28 days after the second AZD1222 dose. These receptor sequences come from an adult who received the AZD1222 COVID-19 vaccine. The CDR3 runs from the conserved cysteine through the conserved F or W. The size field is filled for only some rows; it gives once, few, many or a size class.

abundance: .; v_gene: TRBV15; CDR3aa: CATSTTGGGYEQYF
abundance: .; v_gene: TRBV5-1; CDR3aa: CASSLDGTYEQYF
abundance: .; v_gene: TRBV6-4; CDR3aa: CASSDGGGNEQFF
abundance: .; v_gene: TRBV10-3; CDR3aa: CAISESLRTSGILSETQYF
abundance: .; v_gene: TRBV19; CDR3aa: CASSIEGVNTEAFF
abundance: .; v_gene: TRBV28; CDR3aa: CASRLDRYNEQFF
abundance: .; v_gene: TRBV7-2; CDR3aa: CASSLGLAEGYEQYF
abundance: once; v_gene: TRBV5-1; CDR3aa: CASSHTGVGEKLFF
abundance: once; v_gene: TRBV28; CDR3aa: CASSRDSKEAFF
abundance: .; v_gene: TRBV3-1/TRBV3-2; CDR3aa: CASSQGTGLGNSPLHF
abundance: .; v_gene: TRBV4-3; CDR3aa: CASSQDRGTGGNNEQFF
abundance: .; v_gene: TRBV19; CDR3aa: CASSIFSSHEQYF
abundance: few; v_gene: TRBV10-3; CDR3aa: CAISAGTGRNYGYTF
abundance: once; v_gene: TRBV6-5; CDR3aa: CASSYEYRGTHEAFF
abundance: .; v_gene: TRBV5-1; CDR3aa: CASSLSPLSSNTGELFF
abundance: .; v_gene: TRBV7-2; CDR3aa: CASSLAGGVQQPQHF
abundance: once; v_gene: TRBV20-1; CDR3aa: CSASTATGMNTEAFF
abundance: .; v_gene: TRBV28; CDR3aa: CASTNTPGTGTGYTF
abundance: once; v_gene: TRBV3-1/TRBV3-2; CDR3aa: CASSQGGGTYRQETQYF
abundance: .; v_gene: TRBV27; CDR3aa: CASSSLTGHEQFF
abundance: .; v_gene: TRBV14; CDR3aa: CASSSRQNSPLHF
abundance: few; v_gene: TRBV5-1; CDR3aa: CASSFRRGREYEQYF
abundance: .; v_gene: TRBV28; CDR3aa: CASSLSGANVLTF
abundance: once; v_gene: TRBV20-1; CDR3aa: CSASGNNEQFF
abundance: few; v_gene: TRBV29-1; CDR3aa: CSVRTSGSGELFF
abundance: few; v_gene: TRBV19; CDR3aa: CASSNRDSYNSPLHF
abundance: .; v_gene: TRBV7-6; CDR3aa: CASSLYPDTDTSNQPQHF
abundance: .; v_gene: TRBV7-9; CDR3aa: CASSWGRGRAKNEQFF
abundance: .; v_gene: TRBV3-1/TRBV3-2; CDR3aa: CASSQVAAVNTEAFF
abundance: .; v_gene: TRBV11-3; CDR3aa: CASSLDRESPLHF
abundance: .; v_gene: TRBV18; CDR3aa: CASSPDRVSGYTF
abundance: .; v_gene: TRBV19; CDR3aa: CASSAGTARNKETQYF
abundance: .; v_gene: TRBV6-1; CDR3aa: CASSEALGGLPQHF
abundance: .; v_gene: TRBV3-1/TRBV3-2; CDR3aa: CASSPILIGSYTGELFF
abundance: .; v_gene: TRBV5-5; CDR3aa: CASSLTGQSNTEAFF
abundance: .; v_gene: TRBV28; CDR3aa: CASSFETWGGELFF
abundance: .; v_gene: TRBV6-1; CDR3aa: CASSVKFLDSGYGYTF
abundance: .; v_gene: TRBV19; CDR3aa: CASSLRKGGNQPQHF
abundance: .; v_gene: TRBV28; CDR3aa: CASSFFRDGANVLTF
abundance: .; v_gene: TRBV28; CDR3aa: CASSPGTPYEQYF
abundance: .; v_gene: TRBV19; CDR3aa: CASSRTSGSVSNEQFF